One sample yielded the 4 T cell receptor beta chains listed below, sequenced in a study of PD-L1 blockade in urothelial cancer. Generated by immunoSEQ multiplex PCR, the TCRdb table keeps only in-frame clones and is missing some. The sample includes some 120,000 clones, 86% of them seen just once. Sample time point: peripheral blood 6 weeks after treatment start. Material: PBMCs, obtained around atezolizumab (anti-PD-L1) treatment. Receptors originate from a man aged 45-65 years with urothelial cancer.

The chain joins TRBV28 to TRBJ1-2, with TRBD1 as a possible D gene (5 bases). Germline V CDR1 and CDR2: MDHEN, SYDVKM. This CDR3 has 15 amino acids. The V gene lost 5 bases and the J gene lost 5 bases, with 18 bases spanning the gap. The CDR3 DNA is TGTGCCAGCAGTCCCACCCCAGGGAATTTTTATGGCTACACCTTC. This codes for CASSPTPGNFYGYTF.

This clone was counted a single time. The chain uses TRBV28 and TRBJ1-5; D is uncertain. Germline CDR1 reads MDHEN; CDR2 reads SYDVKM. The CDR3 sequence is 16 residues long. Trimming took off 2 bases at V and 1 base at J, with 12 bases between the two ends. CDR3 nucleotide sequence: TGTGCCAGCAGTTTACCCGGGGTTCGGAGCAATCAGCCCCAGCATTTT. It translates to CASSLPGVRSNQPQHF.

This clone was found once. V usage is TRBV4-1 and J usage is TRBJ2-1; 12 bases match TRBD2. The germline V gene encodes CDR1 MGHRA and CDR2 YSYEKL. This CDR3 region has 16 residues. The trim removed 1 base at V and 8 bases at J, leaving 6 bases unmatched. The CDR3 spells CASSQGSTSGSHEQFF. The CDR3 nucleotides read TGCGCCAGCAGCCAAGGTTCGACTAGCGGGAGTCATGAGCAGTTCTTC.

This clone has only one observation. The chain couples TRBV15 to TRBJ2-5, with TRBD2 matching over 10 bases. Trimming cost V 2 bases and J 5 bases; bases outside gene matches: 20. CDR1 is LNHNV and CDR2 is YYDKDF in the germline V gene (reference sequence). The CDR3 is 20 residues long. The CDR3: CATSRKTGTRTSGGGETQYF. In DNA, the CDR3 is TGTGCCACCAGCAGAAAGACCGGGACAAGGACTAGCGGAGGCGGGGAGACCCAGTACTTC.